These 18 T cell receptor beta chains share one sample of origin, sequenced in a study of radiation and T cells in renal cell carcinoma. Time point given: baseline pretreatment blood. The treatment was: 15 Gy SBRT to primary tumor, nephrectomy 4 weeks later. The protocol was immunoSEQ multiplex PCR, while the TCRdb copy is restricted to in-frame clones and leaves out a portion. The sample has 130,000 or so clones, 88% seen once. The sequencing used blood, collected from a patient whose treatment included radiotherapy and nephrectomy. The source of these receptors is a woman aged 50 to 65 with renal cell carcinoma.

This clone was counted only a few times. Within the sample, other DNA sequences also encode this same CDR3. The chain links TRBV10-3 to TRBJ2-1; D is undetermined. The CDR3 runs 11 residues. V dropped 4 bases and J dropped 7 bases, with 5 bases sitting between them. CDR1 is ENHRY and CDR2 is SYGVKD in the germline V gene. CDR3 DNA: TGTGCCATCAGTGGGGATAATGAGCAGTTCTTC. This translates into CAISGDNEQFF.

This chain links TRBV30 with TRBJ2-1; D ambiguous. Germline lookup yields CDR1 GTSNPN and CDR2 SVGIG (reference sequence). Trimming took off 3 bases at V and 3 bases at J, with 15 bases between the two ends. The CDR3 spans 15 residues. The chain's CDR3 is CAWRKIRYLYNEQFF. The CDR3 DNA sequence: TGTGCCTGGAGGAAGATACGCTATCTCTACAATGAGCAGTTCTTC.

The chain has TRBV5-1 and TRBJ1-6, with D possibly matching TRBD1 (5 bases). The CDR3 extends over 13 amino acids. Germline V gene data show CDR1 as SGHRS and CDR2 as YFSETQ. The V and J ends lost 3 bases and 13 bases respectively, with 14 bases between them. The CDR3 DNA sequence: TGCGCCAGCAGCTCGGACACTTCGGTTCCCCTCCACTTT. This translates into CASSSDTSVPLHF.

V gene TRBV27 combines with J gene TRBJ2-7; D is unclear. Trimming pared 3 bases from V and 6 bases from J, leaving 12 bases between. The CDR3 is made up of 13 amino acids. The germline V gene encodes CDR1 MNHEY and CDR2 SMNVEV (reference sequence). The CDR3 loop reads CASSLEGMTEQYF. The DNA of the CDR3 is TGTGCCAGCAGTTTGGAAGGTATGACCGAGCAGTACTTC.

This clone has just one count. This chain connects TRBV29-1 to TRBJ1-1; the match to TRBD1 covers 10 bases. This CDR3 region has 14 residues. The junction had 6 bases not matched to a gene; V was cut back by 5 bases and J by 3 bases. CDR1 and CDR2 from the germline V gene are SQVTM and ANQGSEA. CDR3 region: CSVLRQGAYTEAFF. CDR3 DNA sequence: TGCAGCGTTCTCAGACAGGGGGCTTACACTGAAGCTTTCTTT.

CDR3 nucleotide sequence: TGTGCCAGCAGTTATGGGGGGCCCACAGATACGCAGTATTTT. Encoded protein: CASSYGGPTDTQYF. The chain recombines TRBV6-5 with TRBJ2-3; D may correspond to TRBD1 or TRBD2 (6 bases each). V gave up 3 bases and J gave up 2 bases, with 9 bases separating them. Germline V gene sequence: CDR1 MNHEY, CDR2 SVGAGI. CDR3 size: 14 residues.

This clone was found once. The chain links TRBV7-9 to TRBJ2-3, with TRBD2 identical over 11 bases. J was trimmed by 1 base and V by 11 bases; bases with no gene match: 5. This CDR3 region has 14 residues. Germline CDR1 SEHNR, CDR2 FQNEAQ (reference sequence). Here the CDR3 DNA reads TGTGCCGGAGCGACTAGCGGGGGCACAGATACGCAGTATTTT. It codes for CAGATSGGTDTQYF.

This chain uses TRBV14 with TRBJ1-2; D is unclear. Trimming pared 4 bases from V and 2 bases from J, leaving 8 bases between. The CDR3 covers 13 residues. The germline gives CDR1 SGHDN, CDR2 FVKESK. CDR3 loop: CASSPPSNYGYTF. CDR3 bases: TGTGCCAGCAGCCCCCCGTCGAACTATGGCTACACCTTC.

The sample holds a few counts of this clone. The rearrangement joins TRBV7-2 to TRBJ2-2; D is unresolved. CDR1 is SGHTA and CDR2 is FQGNSA in the germline V gene. Trimming stripped 0 bases from V and 4 bases from J, with 15 bases between. This CDR3 comprises 17 residues. The CDR3 loop is CASSLAYRARRTGELFF. CDR3 nucleotides: TGTGCCAGCAGCTTAGCTTATAGGGCCAGACGCACCGGGGAGCTGTTTTTT.

V is TRBV5-4 and J is TRBJ2-3, with TRBD2 matching over 10 bases. Germline CDR1 is SGHNT and CDR2 is YYREEE (reference sequence). The CDR3 runs to 16 residues. The V gene end was trimmed by 0 bases and the J gene end by 3 bases; junction bases not matched to a gene: 4. The CDR3 DNA reads TGTGCCAGCAGCTTGGCGAGCGGGGGGGCAACAGATACGCAGTATTTT. Amino acid sequence: CASSLASGGATDTQYF.

In this sample, this clone turned up once. The rearrangement joins TRBV6-6 to TRBJ1-6; D is undetermined. V was trimmed by 7 bases and J by 7 bases, leaving 14 bases between them. The CDR3 runs 14 residues. Germline-derived CDR1 and CDR2 are MNHNY and SVGAGI (reference sequence). The CDR3 region is CASTTDGGNSPLHF. For the CDR3, the DNA is TGTGCCAGCACCACGGACGGTGGAAATTCACCCCTCCACTTT.

V usage is TRBV5-1 and J usage is TRBJ2-7; the match to TRBD1 covers 7 bases. Germline lookup yields CDR1 SGHRS and CDR2 YFSETQ. V lost 4 bases, J lost 1 base, and 8 bases stayed unmatched. This CDR3 has 15 residues. The CDR3: CASSLADRDSYEQYF. The CDR3 coding sequence is TGCGCCAGCAGCCTCGCCGACAGGGATTCCTACGAGCAGTACTTC.

The V and J genes are TRBV9 and TRBJ1-1; TRBD1 matches at 9 bases. The CDR3 has 15 residues. V lost 3 bases, J lost 4 bases, and 7 bases stayed unmatched. From germline, CDR1 is SGDLS and CDR2 YYNGEE. The CDR3 reads CASSAGGTGSTEAFF. The CDR3 bases are TGTGCCAGCAGCGCCGGTGGGACAGGGAGCACTGAAGCTTTCTTT.

The rearrangement links TRBV19 to TRBJ1-2, with D perhaps matching TRBD1 (6 bases). The length of the CDR3 is 16 residues. Germline V gene lookup returns CDR1 LNHDA and CDR2 SQIVND (reference sequence). Trimming pared 0 bases from V and 8 bases from J, leaving 19 bases between. This chain's CDR3 is CASSIEVQGKFGGYTF. The CDR3 nucleotides read TGTGCCAGTAGTATAGAAGTTCAGGGGAAGTTCGGGGGCTACACCTTC.

The rearrangement joins TRBV28 to TRBJ2-7; D gene unclear. Per germline, CDR1 MDHEN and CDR2 SYDVKM. The CDR3 covers 13 residues. The V gene lost 6 bases and the J gene lost 2 bases, with 11 bases spanning the gap. The CDR3: CASSQIVPYEQYF. The DNA for the CDR3 is TGTGCCAGCAGCCAGATTGTACCCTACGAGCAGTACTTC.

This chain uses TRBV9 with TRBJ1-6; D may be TRBD1 (5 bases). Trimming took off 4 bases at V and 15 bases at J, with 23 bases between the two ends. CDR3 length: 15 residues. In germline, CDR1 is SGDLS, CDR2 YYNGEE. CDR3 sequence reads: CASSLRGTLGDHLHF. The CDR3 nucleotides are TGTGCCAGCAGCTTACGTGGGACTCTAGGGGACCACCTCCACTTT.

This rearrangement joins TRBV7-2 to TRBJ1-6; 7 nucleotides match TRBD1. This CDR3 spans 16 amino acids. V lost 4 bases to trimming and J lost 9 bases; unmatched junction nucleotides: 12. Germline assignment: CDR1 SGHTA and CDR2 FQGNSA. As DNA, the CDR3 is TGTGCCAGCAGCTCGGGCCTAAGACAGGGTATTTCACCCCTCCACTTT. It encodes CASSSGLRQGISPLHF.

This clone was found a few times. This rearrangement joins TRBV7-3 to TRBJ2-1; TRBD2 agrees at 8 bases. Germline CDR1 reads SGHTA; CDR2 reads FQGTGA. This CDR3 spans 15 amino acids. V shed 4 bases and J 0 bases; nucleotides not matched to a gene: 2. The CDR3 reads CASSSGGSSYNEQFF. In DNA form, the CDR3 reads TGTGCCAGCAGCTCGGGGGGGAGCTCCTACAATGAGCAGTTCTTC.